The entry below gives a single T cell receptor (beta chain) sequence along with its context. Antigen: not known. At the Johns Hopkins FTIC core, DNA taken from cultured CD4+ T cells was sequenced by way of the Oncomine TCR Beta short-read assay. TCRdb re-called the PCR reads with MiXCR, one entry per CDR3 protein. The repertoire holds about 14,000 distinct CDR3 sequences, with about 31% as singletons. The data belong to a study of vaccination and CD4 T cells after COVID-19. Overall study context: Overlapping peptides of the spike proteins of SARS-CoV-2, HCoV-NL63, HCoV-OC43 and HCoV-229E were used for cell stimulation.

V was clipped by 3 bases and J by 7 bases, with 19 bases between them. Germline V CDR1 and CDR2: MNHEY, SMNVEV (reference sequence). The length of the CDR3 is 16 residues. Treatment reported: approximately 9-day PBMC culture with coronavirus spike peptide pools or control peptides (ViraFEST assay). Sequencing was performed on cultured CD4+ T cells from blood. The chain is built from TRBV27 and TRBJ2-1; D is possibly TRBD1 (7 bases). The sequence was collected from a human donor with COVID-19. CDR3 amino acids: CASSFSSEGAGNEQFF. CDR3 coding DNA: TGTGCCAGCAGTTTTTCTAGCGAGGGGGCCGGAAATGAGCAGTTCTTC.